This TCR beta chain was sequenced for a study of regulatory T cells in long-lasting Graves disease. The TCR beta library used iRepertoire HTBI primers with Arm-PCR amplification of CDR3. MiXCR, applied by TCRdb to the multiplex PCR reads, yields one record per CDR3 protein. This sample carries roughly 610,000 distinct CDR3 sequences, about 16% of them seen once, and the ten largest clones take about 12%. Per germline, CDR1 MNHEY and CDR2 SMNVEV (reference sequence). This CDR3 comprises 16 residues. The J segment lost 3 bases and the V segment lost 4 bases, leaving 5 bases of the junction unmatched. As for this clonotype: Its antigen is currently unknown.

General study findings and limits: Repertoires from persistent disease leaned toward TRBV28, TRBJ1-2 and TRBJ2-5. Samples came from peripheral blood alone, without thyroid tissue. Persistent-disease Graves' patients showed less TCR diversity than new cases. Because few samples were included, accuracy may have been lower.

Specified time point: newly diagnosed GD, antithyroid drugs for less than 3 months. Scientists built the TCR library using RNA that was extracted from PBMCs. These data were also reused for a study on T cells in Graves' hyperthyroidism and ophthalmopathy.

Specimen: peripheral blood mononuclear cells (PBMCs), collected at new diagnosis, from a patient treated with antithyroid drugs. The clonotype comes from a man between 18 and 35 years old with Graves disease. J is TRBJ2-4 and V is TRBV27; 11 bases map to TRBD2. CDR3 residues: CASSSWLAGGKNIQYF. CDR3 coding DNA: TGTGCCAGCAGTTCTTGGCTAGCGGGAGGCAAAAACATTCAGTACTTC.